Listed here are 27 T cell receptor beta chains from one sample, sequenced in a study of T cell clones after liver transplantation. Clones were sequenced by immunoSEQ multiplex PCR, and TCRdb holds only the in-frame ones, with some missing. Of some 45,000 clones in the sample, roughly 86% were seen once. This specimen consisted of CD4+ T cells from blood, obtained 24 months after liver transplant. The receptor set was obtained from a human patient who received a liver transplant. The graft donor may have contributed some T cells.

CDR3 DNA sequence: TGTGCCAGCAGTCGGGGGCCCGATGAAAAACTGTTTTTT. This gives the protein CASSRGPDEKLFF. The chain links TRBV5-5 to TRBJ1-4; D perhaps matches TRBD1 (6 bases). Trimming cost V 5 bases and J 6 bases, with 11 bases left between them. The CDR3 runs 13 residues. Germline V lookup: CDR1 SGHKS, CDR2 YYEKEE (reference sequence).

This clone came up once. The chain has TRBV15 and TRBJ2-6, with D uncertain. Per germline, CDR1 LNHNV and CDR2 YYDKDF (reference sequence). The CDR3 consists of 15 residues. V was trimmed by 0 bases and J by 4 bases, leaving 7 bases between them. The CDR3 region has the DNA TGTGCCACCAGCAGAGACCGTTTGGGGGCCAACGTCCTGACTTTC. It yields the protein CATSRDRLGANVLTF.

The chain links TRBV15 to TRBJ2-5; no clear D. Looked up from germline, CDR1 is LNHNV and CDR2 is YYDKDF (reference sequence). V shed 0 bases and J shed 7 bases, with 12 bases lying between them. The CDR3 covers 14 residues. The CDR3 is CATSRDTASGTQYF. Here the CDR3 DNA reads TGTGCCACCAGCAGAGATACGGCTTCGGGGACCCAGTACTTC.

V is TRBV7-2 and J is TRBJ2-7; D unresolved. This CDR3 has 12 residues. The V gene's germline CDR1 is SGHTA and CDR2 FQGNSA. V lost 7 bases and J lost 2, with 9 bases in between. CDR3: CASNSGAYEQYF. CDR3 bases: TGTGCCAGCAACTCAGGCGCCTACGAGCAGTACTTC.

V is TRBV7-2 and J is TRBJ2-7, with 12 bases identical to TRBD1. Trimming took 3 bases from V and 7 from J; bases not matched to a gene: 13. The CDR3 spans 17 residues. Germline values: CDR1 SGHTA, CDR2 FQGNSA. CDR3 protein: CASSLGGAGQGAREQYF. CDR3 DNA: TGTGCCAGCAGCTTGGGGGGCGCGGGACAGGGGGCCCGAGAGCAGTACTTC.

As DNA, the CDR3 is TGTGCCAGCAGCCAATCCGGGGAGCGCGCCACCGGGGAGCTGTTTTTT. This codes for CASSQSGERATGELFF. This chain connects TRBV7-8 to TRBJ2-2, with D tentatively TRBD2 (5 bases). Germline CDR1 is SGHVS and CDR2 is FQNEAQ. CDR3 size: 16 residues. Between the trimmed V and J ends, which lost 5 bases and 4 bases, there was a span of 17 bases.

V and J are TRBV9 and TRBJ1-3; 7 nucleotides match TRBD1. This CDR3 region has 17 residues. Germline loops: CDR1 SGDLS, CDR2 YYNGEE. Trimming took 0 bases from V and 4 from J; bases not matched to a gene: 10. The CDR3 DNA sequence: TGTGCCAGCAGCGTAGTGGCAGGGGGACTCTCAGGAAACACCATATATTTT. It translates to CASSVVAGGLSGNTIYF.

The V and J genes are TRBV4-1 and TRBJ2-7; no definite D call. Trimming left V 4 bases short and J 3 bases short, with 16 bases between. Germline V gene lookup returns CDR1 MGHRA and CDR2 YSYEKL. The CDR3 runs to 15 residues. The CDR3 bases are TGCGCCAGCAGCCGAAACTCCCGATCGGGCTACGAGCAGTACTTC. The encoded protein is CASSRNSRSGYEQYF.

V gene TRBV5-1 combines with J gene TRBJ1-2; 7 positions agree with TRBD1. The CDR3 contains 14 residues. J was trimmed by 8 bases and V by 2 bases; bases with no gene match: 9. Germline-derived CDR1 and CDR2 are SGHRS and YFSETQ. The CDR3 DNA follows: TGCGCCAGCAGCTTCTTGGACAGGCTGGGGGGCTACACCTTC. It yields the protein CASSFLDRLGGYTF.

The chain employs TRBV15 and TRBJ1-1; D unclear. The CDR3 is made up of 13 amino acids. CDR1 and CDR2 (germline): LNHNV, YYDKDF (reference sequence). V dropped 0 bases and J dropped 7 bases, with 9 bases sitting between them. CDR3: CATSRDRRVEAFF. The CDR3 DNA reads TGTGCCACCAGCAGAGATAGGAGAGTTGAAGCTTTCTTT.

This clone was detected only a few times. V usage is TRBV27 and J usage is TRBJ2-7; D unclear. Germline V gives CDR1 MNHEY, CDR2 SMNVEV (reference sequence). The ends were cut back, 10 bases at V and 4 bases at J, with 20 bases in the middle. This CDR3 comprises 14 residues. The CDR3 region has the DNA TGTGCCACTCATAAGACGGCTAGAACGTACGAGCAGTACTTC. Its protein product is CATHKTARTYEQYF.

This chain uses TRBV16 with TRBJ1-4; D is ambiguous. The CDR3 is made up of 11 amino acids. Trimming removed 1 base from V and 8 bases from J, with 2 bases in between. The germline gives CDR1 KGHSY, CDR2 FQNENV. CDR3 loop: CASSQWEKLFF. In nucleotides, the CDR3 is TGTGCCAGCAGCCAATGGGAAAAACTGTTTTTT.

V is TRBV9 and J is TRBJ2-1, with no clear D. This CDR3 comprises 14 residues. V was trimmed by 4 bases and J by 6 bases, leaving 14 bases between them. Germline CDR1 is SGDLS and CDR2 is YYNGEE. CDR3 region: CASSPSVGFNEQFF. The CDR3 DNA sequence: TGTGCCAGCAGCCCCTCGGTAGGTTTCAATGAGCAGTTCTTC.

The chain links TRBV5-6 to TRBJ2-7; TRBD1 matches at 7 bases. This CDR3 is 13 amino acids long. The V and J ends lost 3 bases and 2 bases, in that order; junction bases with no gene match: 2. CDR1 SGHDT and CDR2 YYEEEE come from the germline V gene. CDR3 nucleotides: TGTGCCAGCAGCTCGGGACAGACCTACGAGCAGTACTTC. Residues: CASSSGQTYEQYF.

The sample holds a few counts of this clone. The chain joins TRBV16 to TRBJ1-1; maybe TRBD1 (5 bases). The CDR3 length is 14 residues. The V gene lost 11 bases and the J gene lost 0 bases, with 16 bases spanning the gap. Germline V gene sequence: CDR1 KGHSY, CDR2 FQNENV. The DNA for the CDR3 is TGTGCCGTTGGGGACGGCCAAATGAACACTGAAGCTTTCTTT. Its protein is CAVGDGQMNTEAFF.

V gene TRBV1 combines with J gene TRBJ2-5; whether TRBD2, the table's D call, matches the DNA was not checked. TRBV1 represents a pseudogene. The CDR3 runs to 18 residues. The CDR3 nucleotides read TGCACCAGCAGCCAAGGACTAGCGGGGGGGCCGTTGAAAGAGACCCAGTACTTC. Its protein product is CTSSQGLAGGPLKETQYF.

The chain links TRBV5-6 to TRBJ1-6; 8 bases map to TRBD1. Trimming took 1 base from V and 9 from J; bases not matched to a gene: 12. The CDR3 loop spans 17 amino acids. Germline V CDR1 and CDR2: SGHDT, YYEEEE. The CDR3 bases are TGTGCCAGCAGCTTGTTATCCCCAGGGGGCTTGTTTTCACCCCTCCACTTT. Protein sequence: CASSLLSPGGLFSPLHF. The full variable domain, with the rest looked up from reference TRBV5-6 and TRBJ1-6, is DAGVTQSPTHLIKTRGQQVTLRCSPKSGHDTVSWYQQALGQGPQFIFQYYEEEERQRGNFPDRFSGHQFPNYSSELNVNALLLGDSALYLCASSLLSPGGLFSPLHFGNGTRLTVT.

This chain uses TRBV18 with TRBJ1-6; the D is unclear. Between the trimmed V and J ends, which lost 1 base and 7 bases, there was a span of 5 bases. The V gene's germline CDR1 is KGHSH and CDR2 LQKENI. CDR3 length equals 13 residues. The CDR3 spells CASSPRENSPLHF. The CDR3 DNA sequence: TGTGCCAGCTCACCACGGGAGAATTCACCCCTCCACTTT.

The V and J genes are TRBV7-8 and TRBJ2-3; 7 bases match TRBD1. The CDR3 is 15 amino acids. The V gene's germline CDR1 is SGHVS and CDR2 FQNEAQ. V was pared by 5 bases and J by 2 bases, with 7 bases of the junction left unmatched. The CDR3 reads CASSTRGKLTDTQYF. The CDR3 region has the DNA TGTGCCAGCAGCACCAGGGGGAAGCTCACAGATACGCAGTATTTT.

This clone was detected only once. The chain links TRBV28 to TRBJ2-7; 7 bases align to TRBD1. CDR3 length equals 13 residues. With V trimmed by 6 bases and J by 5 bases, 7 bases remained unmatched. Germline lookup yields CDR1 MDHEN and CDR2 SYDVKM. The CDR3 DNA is TGTGCCAGCAGACGGCAGGGGGATGACGAGCAGTACTTC. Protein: CASRRQGDDEQYF.

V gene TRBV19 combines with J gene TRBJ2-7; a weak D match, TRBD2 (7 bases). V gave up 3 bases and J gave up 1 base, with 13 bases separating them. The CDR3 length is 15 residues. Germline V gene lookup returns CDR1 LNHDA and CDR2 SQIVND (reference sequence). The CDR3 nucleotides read TGTGCCAGTAGTATGGGGGGGGCCGGATCCTACGAGCAGTACTTC. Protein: CASSMGGAGSYEQYF.

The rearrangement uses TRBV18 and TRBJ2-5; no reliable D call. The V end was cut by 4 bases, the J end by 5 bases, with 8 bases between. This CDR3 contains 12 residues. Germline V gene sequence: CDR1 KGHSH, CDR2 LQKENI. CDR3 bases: TGTGCCAGCTCACTCCGTGCGGAGACCCAGTACTTC. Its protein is CASSLRAETQYF.

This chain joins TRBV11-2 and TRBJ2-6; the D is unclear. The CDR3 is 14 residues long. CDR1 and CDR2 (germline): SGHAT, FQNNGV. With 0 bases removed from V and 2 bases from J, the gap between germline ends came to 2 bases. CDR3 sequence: CASSLDPGANVLTF. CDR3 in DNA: TGTGCCAGCAGCTTAGATCCTGGGGCCAACGTCCTGACTTTC.

DNA of the CDR3: TGTGCCAGCAGCGACACGGCCGCCGGGGAGCTGTTTTTT. The encoded protein is CASSDTAAGELFF. The chain employs TRBV6-6 and TRBJ2-2; D is undetermined. The CDR3 sequence is 13 residues long. Per germline, CDR1 MNHNY and CDR2 SVGAGI (reference sequence). Trimming removed 6 bases at V and 6 bases at J, with 11 bases between.

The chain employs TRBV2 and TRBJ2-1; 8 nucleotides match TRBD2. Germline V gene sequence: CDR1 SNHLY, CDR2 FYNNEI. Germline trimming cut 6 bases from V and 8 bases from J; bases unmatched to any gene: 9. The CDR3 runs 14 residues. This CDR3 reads CASRSSGSWDEQFF. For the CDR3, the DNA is TGTGCCAGCAGGTCCAGCGGGAGTTGGGATGAGCAGTTCTTC.

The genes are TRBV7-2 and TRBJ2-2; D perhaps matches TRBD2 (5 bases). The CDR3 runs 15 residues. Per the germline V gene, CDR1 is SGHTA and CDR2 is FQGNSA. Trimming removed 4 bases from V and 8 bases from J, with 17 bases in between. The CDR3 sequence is CTSSSRTVRPGELFF. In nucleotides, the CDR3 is TGTACCAGCAGCTCTCGGACTGTTCGACCGGGGGAGCTGTTTTTT.

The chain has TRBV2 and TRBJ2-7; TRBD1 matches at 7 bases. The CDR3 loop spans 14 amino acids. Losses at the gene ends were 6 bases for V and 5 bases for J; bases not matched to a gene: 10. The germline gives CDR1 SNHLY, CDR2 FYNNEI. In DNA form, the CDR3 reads TGTGCCAGCAGGACCGGGACAGCCTTCAACGAGCAGTACTTC. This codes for CASRTGTAFNEQYF. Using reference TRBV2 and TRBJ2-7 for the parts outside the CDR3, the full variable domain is EPEVTQTPSHQVTQMGQEVILRCVPISNHLYFYWYRQILGQKVEFLVSFYNNEISEKSEIFDDQFSVERPDGSNFTLKIRSTKLEDSAMYFCASRTGTAFNEQYFGPGTRLTVT.